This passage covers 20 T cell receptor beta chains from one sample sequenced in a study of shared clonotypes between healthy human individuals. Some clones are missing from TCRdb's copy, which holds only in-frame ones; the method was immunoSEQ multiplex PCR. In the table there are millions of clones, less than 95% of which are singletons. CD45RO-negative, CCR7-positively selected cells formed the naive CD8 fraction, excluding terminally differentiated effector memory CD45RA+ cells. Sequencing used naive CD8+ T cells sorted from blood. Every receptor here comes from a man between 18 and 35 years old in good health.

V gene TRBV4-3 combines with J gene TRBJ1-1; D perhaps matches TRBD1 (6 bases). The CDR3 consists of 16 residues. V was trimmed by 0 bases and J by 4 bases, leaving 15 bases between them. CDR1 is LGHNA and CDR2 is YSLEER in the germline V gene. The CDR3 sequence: CASSQEDGTPVTEAFF. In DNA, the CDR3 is TGCGCCAGCAGCCAAGAGGATGGGACACCGGTCACTGAAGCTTTCTTT.

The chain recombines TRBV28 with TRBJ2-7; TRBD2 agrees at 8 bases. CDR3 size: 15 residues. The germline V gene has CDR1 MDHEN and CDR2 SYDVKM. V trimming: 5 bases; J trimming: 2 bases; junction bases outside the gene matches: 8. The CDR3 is CASSDVSGGTYEQYF. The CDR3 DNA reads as TGTGCCAGCAGTGACGTGAGCGGGGGCACCTACGAGCAGTACTTC.

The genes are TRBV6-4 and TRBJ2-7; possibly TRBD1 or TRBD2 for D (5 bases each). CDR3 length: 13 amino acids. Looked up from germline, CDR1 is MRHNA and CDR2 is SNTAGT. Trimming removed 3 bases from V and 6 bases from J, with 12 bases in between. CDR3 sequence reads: CASSDPGTGEQYF. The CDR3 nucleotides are TGTGCCAGCAGTGATCCCGGGACGGGCGAGCAGTACTTC.

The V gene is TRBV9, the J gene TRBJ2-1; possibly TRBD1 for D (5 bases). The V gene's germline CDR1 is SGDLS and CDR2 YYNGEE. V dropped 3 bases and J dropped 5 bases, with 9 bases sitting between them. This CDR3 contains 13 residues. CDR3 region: CASSAGAHNEQFF. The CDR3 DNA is TGTGCCAGCAGCGCTGGGGCTCACAATGAGCAGTTCTTC.

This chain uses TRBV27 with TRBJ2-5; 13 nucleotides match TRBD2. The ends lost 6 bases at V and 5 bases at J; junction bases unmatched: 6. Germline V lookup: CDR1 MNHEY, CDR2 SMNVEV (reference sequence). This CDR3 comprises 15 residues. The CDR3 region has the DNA TGTGCCAGCAGCTATACGACTAGCGGGGGGGAGACCCAGTACTTC. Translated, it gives CASSYTTSGGETQYF.

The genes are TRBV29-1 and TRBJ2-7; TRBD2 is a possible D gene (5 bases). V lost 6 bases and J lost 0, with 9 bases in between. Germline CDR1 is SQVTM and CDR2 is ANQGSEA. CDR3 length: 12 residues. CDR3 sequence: CSVGDYSYEQYF. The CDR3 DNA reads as TGCAGCGTGGGTGACTACTCCTACGAGCAGTACTTC.

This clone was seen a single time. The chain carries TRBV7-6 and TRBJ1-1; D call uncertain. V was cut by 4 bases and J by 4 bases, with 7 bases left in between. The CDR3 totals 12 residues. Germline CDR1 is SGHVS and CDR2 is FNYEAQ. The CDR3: CASSYGGTEAFF. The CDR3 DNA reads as TGTGCCAGCAGCTACGGAGGCACTGAAGCTTTCTTT. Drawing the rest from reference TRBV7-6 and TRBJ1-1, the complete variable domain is GAGVSQSPRYKVTKRGQDVALRCDPISGHVSLYWYRQALGQGPEFLTYFNYEAQQDKSGLPNDRFSAERPEGSISTLTIQRTEQRDSAMYRCASSYGGTEAFFGQGTRLTVV.

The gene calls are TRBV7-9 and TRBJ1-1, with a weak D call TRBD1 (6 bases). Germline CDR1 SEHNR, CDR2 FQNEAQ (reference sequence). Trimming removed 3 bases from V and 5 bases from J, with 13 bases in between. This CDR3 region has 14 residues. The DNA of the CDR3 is TGTGCCAGCAGCTTCTCGGGGGGCTATACTGAAGCTTTCTTT. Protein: CASSFSGGYTEAFF.

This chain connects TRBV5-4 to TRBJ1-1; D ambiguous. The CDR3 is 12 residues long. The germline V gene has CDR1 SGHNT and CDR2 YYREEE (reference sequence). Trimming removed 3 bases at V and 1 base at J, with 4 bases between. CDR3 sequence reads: CASSSQNTEAFF. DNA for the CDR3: TGTGCCAGCAGCTCTCAGAACACTGAAGCTTTCTTT. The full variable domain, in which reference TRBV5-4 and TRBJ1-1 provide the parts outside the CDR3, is ETGVTQSPTHLIKTRGQQVTLRCSSQSGHNTVSWYQQALGQGPQFIFQYYREEENGRGNFPPRFSGLQFPNYSSELNVNALELDDSALYLCASSSQNTEAFFGQGTRLTVV.

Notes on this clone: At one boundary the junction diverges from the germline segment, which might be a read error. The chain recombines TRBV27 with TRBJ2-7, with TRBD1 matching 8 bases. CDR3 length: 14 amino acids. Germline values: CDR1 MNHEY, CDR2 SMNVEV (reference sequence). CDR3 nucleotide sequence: TGTGCCAGCAGCCCCGGACAGGGAACACTCGGTGAAGACTTC. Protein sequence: CASSPGQGTLGEDF.

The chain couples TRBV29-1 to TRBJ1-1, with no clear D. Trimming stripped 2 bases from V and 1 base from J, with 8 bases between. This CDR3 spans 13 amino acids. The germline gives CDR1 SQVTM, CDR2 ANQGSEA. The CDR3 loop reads CSVEYGTNTEAFF. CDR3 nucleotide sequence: TGCAGCGTTGAATACGGTACGAACACTGAAGCTTTCTTT.

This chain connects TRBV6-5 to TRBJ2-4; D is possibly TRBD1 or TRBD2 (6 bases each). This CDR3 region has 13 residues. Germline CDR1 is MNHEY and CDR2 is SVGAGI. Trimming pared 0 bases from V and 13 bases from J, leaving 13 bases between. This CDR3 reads CASSYSEGGTQYF. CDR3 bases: TGTGCCAGCAGTTACTCGGAGGGGGGTACACAGTACTTC.

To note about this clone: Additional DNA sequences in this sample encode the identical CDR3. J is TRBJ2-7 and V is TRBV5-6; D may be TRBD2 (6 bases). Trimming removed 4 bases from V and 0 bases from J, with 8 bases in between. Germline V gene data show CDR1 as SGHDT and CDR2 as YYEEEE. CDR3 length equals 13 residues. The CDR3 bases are TGTGCCAGCAGCGGCGGGGCCTCCTACGAGCAGTACTTC. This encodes CASSGGASYEQYF.

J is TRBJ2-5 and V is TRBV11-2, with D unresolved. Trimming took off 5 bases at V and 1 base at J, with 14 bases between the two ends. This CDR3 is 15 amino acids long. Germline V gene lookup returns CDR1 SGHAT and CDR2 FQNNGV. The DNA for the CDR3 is TGTGCCAGCAGCACGGTCCCCCTGGGCCAAGAGACCCAGTACTTC. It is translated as CASSTVPLGQETQYF.

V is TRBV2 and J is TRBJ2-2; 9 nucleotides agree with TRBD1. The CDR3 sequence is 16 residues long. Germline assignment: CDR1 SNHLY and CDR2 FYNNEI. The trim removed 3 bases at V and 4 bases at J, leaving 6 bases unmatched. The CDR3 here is CASSDPGQGVTGELFF. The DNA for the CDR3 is TGTGCCAGCAGTGATCCGGGACAGGGTGTCACCGGGGAGCTGTTTTTT. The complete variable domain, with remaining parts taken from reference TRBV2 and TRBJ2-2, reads EPEVTQTPSHQVTQMGQEVILRCVPISNHLYFYWYRQILGQKVEFLVSFYNNEISEKSEIFDDQFSVERPDGSNFTLKIRSTKLEDSAMYFCASSDPGQGVTGELFFGEGSRLTVL.

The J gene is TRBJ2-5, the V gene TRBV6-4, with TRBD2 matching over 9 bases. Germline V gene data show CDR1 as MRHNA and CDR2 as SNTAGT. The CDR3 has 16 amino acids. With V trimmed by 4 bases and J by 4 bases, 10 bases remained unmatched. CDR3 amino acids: CASSGRCGGRGETQYF. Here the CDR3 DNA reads TGTGCCAGCAGTGGGCGGTGTGGCGGGAGGGGAGAGACCCAGTACTTC.

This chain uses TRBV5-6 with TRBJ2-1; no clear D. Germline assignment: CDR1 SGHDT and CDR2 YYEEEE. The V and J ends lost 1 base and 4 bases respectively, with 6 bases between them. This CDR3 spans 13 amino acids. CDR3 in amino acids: CASSLRGYNEQFF. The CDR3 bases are TGTGCCAGCAGCTTGCGAGGATACAATGAGCAGTTCTTC.

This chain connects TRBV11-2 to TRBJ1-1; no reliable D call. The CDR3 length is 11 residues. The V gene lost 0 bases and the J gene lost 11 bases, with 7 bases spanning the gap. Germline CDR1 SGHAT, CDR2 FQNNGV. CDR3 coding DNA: TGTGCCAGCAGCTTAGATTTCTGGGCTTTCTTT. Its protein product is CASSLDFWAFF.

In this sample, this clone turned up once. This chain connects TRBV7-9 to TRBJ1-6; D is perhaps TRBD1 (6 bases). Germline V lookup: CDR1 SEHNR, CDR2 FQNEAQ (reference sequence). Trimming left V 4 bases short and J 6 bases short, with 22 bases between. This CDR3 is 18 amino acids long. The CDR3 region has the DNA TGTGCCAGCAGCTCCAAAACTTGGACAGAGTCAACTAATTCACCCCTCCACTTT. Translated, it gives CASSSKTWTESTNSPLHF.

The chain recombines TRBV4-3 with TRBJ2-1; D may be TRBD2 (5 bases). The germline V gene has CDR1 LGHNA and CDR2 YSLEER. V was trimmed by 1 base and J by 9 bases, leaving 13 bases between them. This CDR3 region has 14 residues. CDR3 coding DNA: TGCGCCAGCAGCCAAGTAGGAGGTATGGGTGAGCAGTTCTTC. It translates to CASSQVGGMGEQFF.